Listed below are T cell receptor beta chains from one sample, sequenced in a study of a mutant IDH1 vaccine in newly diagnosed glioma. Assay: immunoSEQ multiplex PCR; the TCRdb copy retains only in-frame clones and omits some. This table has roughly 40,000 clones, approximately 89% appearing once. Their recognized antigens are unknown. Source: PBMCs, taken from a glioma patient whose treatment included an IDH1 peptide vaccine. These receptors originate from a middle-aged man with glioma. Each CDR3 is given without its conserved first and last residue. The order of the fields is CDR3 protein, J gene, V gene.

CDR3: ASSRTGQNQPQH
J: TRBJ1-5
V: TRBV4-1

CDR3: ASSTQGGASGEQY
J: TRBJ2-7
V: TRBV4-2

CDR3: SARGSYEQY
J: TRBJ2-7
V: TRBV29-1

CDR3: ASSQGGGNYGYT
J: TRBJ1-2
V: TRBV4-2

CDR3: ASTAPAGNTIY
J: TRBJ1-3
V: TRBV28

CDR3: ASRSGETYNEQF
J: TRBJ2-1
V: TRBV5-1

CDR3: ASSPRASGSSGEQF
J: TRBJ2-1
V: TRBV25-1

CDR3: ASSRTPGPYEQY
J: TRBJ2-7
V: TRBV7-2

CDR3: ASSPAGASGGYT
J: TRBJ1-2
V: TRBV18

CDR3: ASSGGQGKTIPYEQY
J: TRBJ2-7
V: TRBV27

CDR3: ASGPGGELF
J: TRBJ2-2
V: TRBV7-8

CDR3: ASSLDGGSLNTEAF
J: TRBJ1-1
V: TRBV11-2

CDR3: ASSAGTRLTEAF
J: TRBJ1-1
V: TRBV5-4

CDR3: ASSRTENTEAF
J: TRBJ1-1
V: TRBV5-1

CDR3: ASSGQGHNSPLH
J: TRBJ1-6
V: TRBV2

CDR3: ASSFSYEQY
J: TRBJ2-7
V: TRBV7-8

CDR3: ASSLGIVSGGHSGNTIY
J: TRBJ1-3
V: TRBV7-9

CDR3: ASSLAGGQTYEQY
J: TRBJ2-7
V: TRBV28

CDR3: ASSLDRSREQY
J: TRBJ2-7
V: TRBV5-4

CDR3: ASSYVASGRDTQY
J: TRBJ2-3
V: TRBV6-5

CDR3: ASSPGTGHTGELF
J: TRBJ2-2
V: TRBV4-1

CDR3: ASSPTGGGYNEQF
J: TRBJ2-1
V: TRBV7-7

CDR3: ASSYSLQGLSYEQY
J: -
V: TRBV6-5

CDR3: ASSLRDRVTDTQY
J: TRBJ2-3
V: TRBV6-1

CDR3: ASSLSSRQPQH
J: TRBJ1-5
V: TRBV7-2

CDR3: ASSQREDYNEQF
J: TRBJ2-1
V: TRBV11-3

CDR3: ATERPNGDYIYEQY
J: TRBJ2-7
V: TRBV6-6

CDR3: ASSLGWDSDNEQF
J: TRBJ2-1
V: TRBV11-3

CDR3: ASSDSPRATEAF
J: TRBJ1-1
V: TRBV7-6

CDR3: ASSPQKGGGEKLF
J: TRBJ1-4
V: TRBV4-3

CDR3: ASSTDRAYNEQF
J: TRBJ2-1
V: TRBV19

CDR3: ASSLEGRLYNEQF
J: TRBJ2-1
V: TRBV5-4

CDR3: ASSARGSSANTGELF
J: TRBJ2-2
V: TRBV7-9

CDR3: ASSLAYNEQF
J: TRBJ2-1
V: TRBV28

CDR3: SVKGTGDDTGELF
J: TRBJ2-2
V: TRBV29-1

CDR3: ASSWRGYEQY
J: TRBJ2-7
V: TRBV7-2

CDR3: ASSLVTSYGYT
J: TRBJ1-2
V: TRBV7-2